A single sample is the source of the 13 T cell receptor beta chains below, sequenced in a study of blood T cell repertoires in COVID-19. The repertoire was sequenced with immunoSEQ multiplex PCR; TCRdb's copy has only in-frame clones and lacks some. Among around 180,000 clones listed, about 80% were seen once. The material sequenced was PBMCs or T cells enriched from blood (not recorded which). The source of these receptors is a man aged 50 or older who had recovered from COVID-19.

The CDR3 coding sequence is TGTGCCAGAGGGCTTGGGACAGTTGGTTCTCCTGGGGCCAACGTCCTGACTTTC. It specifies CARGLGTVGSPGANVLTF. The rearrangement links TRBV2 to TRBJ2-6; 7 nucleotides align to TRBD1. In germline, CDR1 is SNHLY, CDR2 FYNNEI. The junction had 16 bases not matched to a gene; V was cut back by 9 bases and J by 2 bases. CDR3 length: 18 amino acids.

This clone was counted at least ten times. The chain recombines TRBV3-1 (or the pseudogene TRBV3-2) with TRBJ2-2; tentative D call: TRBD2 (5 bases). V was clipped by 1 base and J by 3 bases, with 9 bases between them. Looked up from germline, CDR1 is LGHDT and CDR2 is YNNKEL (reference sequence). The CDR3 is made up of 15 amino acids. Here the CDR3 DNA reads TGTGCCAGCAGCCAAGCGGGGTCATACACCGGGGAGCTGTTTTTT. Protein: CASSQAGSYTGELFF.

This sequence joins TRBV5-6 and TRBJ1-2; 9 bases agree with TRBD1. Trimming took 0 bases from V and 1 from J; bases not matched to a gene: 10. This CDR3 has 18 residues. Germline CDR1 SGHDT, CDR2 YYEEEE. CDR3 residues: CASSLAETGGWGNYGYTF. The CDR3, as DNA: TGTGCCAGCAGCTTGGCAGAAACAGGGGGCTGGGGTAACTATGGCTACACCTTC. Full variable domain (outside the CDR3, taken from reference TRBV5-6 and TRBJ1-2): DAGVTQSPTHLIKTRGQQVTLRCSPKSGHDTVSWYQQALGQGPQFIFQYYEEEERQRGNFPDRFSGHQFPNYSSELNVNALLLGDSALYLCASSLAETGGWGNYGYTFGSGTRLTVV.

The chain joins TRBV3-1 (or the pseudogene TRBV3-2) to TRBJ2-7, with 8 bases fitting TRBD2. In germline, CDR1 is LGHDT, CDR2 YNNKEL (reference sequence). This CDR3 has 14 amino acids. The V and J ends lost 0 bases and 7 bases, in that order; junction bases with no gene match: 5. CDR3 amino acids: CASSQEGLALEQYF. Written as DNA, the CDR3 is TGTGCCAGCAGCCAAGAAGGACTAGCACTTGAGCAGTACTTC.

This clone came up once. The chain employs TRBV5-3 and TRBJ2-3, with TRBD1 as a possible D gene (6 bases). TRBV5-3 belongs to the ORF category, with a function that is uncertain. The CDR3 runs to 15 residues. Trimming took 1 base from V and 5 from J, leaving 14 bases between them. The CDR3 DNA sequence: TGTGCCAGAAGCTTGTGGCAGGGGCGAGGAGATACGCAGTATTTT. Translating gives CARSLWQGRGDTQYF.

The V gene is TRBV7-2, the J gene TRBJ2-7; possible D gene TRBD1, 6 bases. This CDR3 has 15 amino acids. Germline CDR1 SGHTA, CDR2 FQGNSA. The V end lost 2 bases, the J end lost 5 bases, and 16 bases lay between the germline ends. This CDR3 is CASSLPDRTVDEQYF. CDR3 coding DNA: TGTGCCAGCAGCTTACCCGACAGGACAGTCGACGAGCAGTACTTC.

V is TRBV30 and J is TRBJ1-3; tentative D call: TRBD1 (5 bases). The CDR3 has 12 residues. Germline values: CDR1 GTSNPN, CDR2 SVGIG (reference sequence). Trimming left V 7 bases short and J 0 bases short, with 7 bases between. The CDR3 reads CALGLSGNTIYF. In nucleotides, the CDR3 is TGTGCCTTGGGACTCTCTGGAAACACCATATATTTT.

CDR3 in amino acids: CASSGWEGEQFF. In DNA form, the CDR3 reads TGTGCCAGCTCTGGGTGGGAGGGTGAGCAGTTCTTC. V and J are TRBV6-1 and TRBJ2-1; 7 bases align to TRBD2. Germline CDR1 reads MNHNS; CDR2 reads SASEGT. This CDR3 contains 12 residues. With V trimmed by 8 bases and J by 9 bases, 7 bases remained unmatched.

V usage is TRBV19 and J usage is TRBJ1-5; D unresolved. The germline gives CDR1 LNHDA, CDR2 SQIVND (reference sequence). V lost 5 bases to trimming and J lost 5 bases, with 16 bases between them. The CDR3 is 15 amino acids. CDR3 coding DNA: TGTGCCAGTAGTCTAGCCGGGAGAATAGATCAGCCCCAGCATTTT. It is translated as CASSLAGRIDQPQHF. The variable domain in full, completed from reference TRBV19 and TRBJ1-5, reads DGGITQSPKYLFRKEGQNVTLSCEQNLNHDAMYWYRQDPGQGLRLIYYSQIVNDFQKGDIAEGYSVSREKKESFPLTVTSAQKNPTAFYLCASSLAGRIDQPQHFGDGTRLSIL.

The chain links TRBV4-1 to TRBJ1-4; tentatively, D is TRBD1 (5 bases). Germline CDR1 MGHRA, CDR2 YSYEKL. V was clipped by 1 base and J by 8 bases, with 17 bases between them. The CDR3 has 16 residues. Here the CDR3 reads CASSQGATRDLEKLFF. The DNA for the CDR3 is TGCGCCAGCAGCCAAGGGGCCACAAGGGACTTAGAAAAACTGTTTTTT.

The gene calls are TRBV2 and TRBJ1-2, with D maybe TRBD1 (6 bases). CDR1 SNHLY and CDR2 FYNNEI come from the germline V gene. The CDR3 is made up of 17 amino acids. V lost 6 bases and J 8 bases, leaving 28 bases between the germline ends. Here the CDR3 DNA reads TGTGCCAGCAGCCCAGAGACCAGGGGCCGGCCAGGAGGAGGCTACACCTTC. Its protein product is CASSPETRGRPGGGYTF.

A single count supports this clone. V and J are TRBV10-2 and TRBJ1-1; D is undetermined. In germline, CDR1 is WSHSY, CDR2 SAAADI. V was clipped by 2 bases and J by 7 bases, with 8 bases between them. The CDR3 has 12 amino acids. The DNA of the CDR3 is TGCGCCAGCAGTGAGAGAGGACTTGAAGCTTTCTTT. This gives the protein CASSERGLEAFF.

The chain joins TRBV7-2 to TRBJ2-7; 7 bases are a match to TRBD2. With V trimmed by 5 bases and J by 2 bases, 9 bases remained unmatched. CDR3 length: 15 residues. Germline CDR1 SGHTA, CDR2 FQGNSA. The CDR3 spells CASSAASGVAYEQYF. As DNA, the CDR3 is TGTGCCAGCAGCGCCGCTAGCGGCGTAGCCTACGAGCAGTACTTC.